Listed below are T cell receptor beta chains from one sample, sequenced in a study of blood T cell repertoires in COVID-19. The protocol was immunoSEQ multiplex PCR, while the TCRdb copy is restricted to in-frame clones and leaves out a portion. The data contain around 150,000 clones, around three quarters of them singletons. The sample taken for sequencing was peripheral blood. The receptors come from a man aged 55 to 70 with acute or convalescent COVID-19. CDR3s include the opening cysteine and the closing phenylalanine or tryptophan. Fields, in order: clone size, V gene, J gene, D gene, CDR3 DNA, CDR3 protein. The D gene is left open where the match is weak. Clone size is stated in some rows and not others, as once, few, many or a class when expanded.

.	TRBV19	TRBJ2-1	.	TGTGCCAGTAGGAACCTCCTACGCGGCTACAATGAGCAGTTCTTC	CASRNLLRGYNEQFF
.	TRBV30	TRBJ1-2	TRBD1	TGTGCCTGGAGAGGAAACTACAGGGGGCATTGGGGCTACACCTTC	CAWRGNYRGHWGYTF
once	TRBV6-9	TRBJ2-1	.	TGTGCCAGTAAATTCCCCATCTCGAGCGGACCTGACAATGAGCAGTTCTTC	CASKFPISSGPDNEQFF
.	TRBV29-1	TRBJ2-1	.	TGCAGCCCACAGGACAGCAATACCAATGAGCAGTTCTTC	CSPQDSNTNEQFF
.	TRBV18	TRBJ2-7	TRBD1	TGTGCCAGCTCACCTCCGGGACAGGGGTCCTACGAGCAGTACTTC	CASSPPGQGSYEQYF
.	TRBV5-4	TRBJ2-5	.	TGTGCCAGCAGCTTGGGAGGGCCAGTACAAGAGACCCAGTACTTC	CASSLGGPVQETQYF
.	TRBV9	TRBJ2-5	.	TGTGCCAGCAGCGTAGGGGGGCGGCAAGAGACCCAGTACTTC	CASSVGGRQETQYF
.	TRBV29-1	TRBJ1-1	TRBD1	TGCAGCGCAGGACAGGCGAACACTGAAGCTTTCTTT	CSAGQANTEAFF
few	TRBV30	TRBJ1-2	.	TGTGCCTGGAAAGAACAGGGATTTTATTATGGCTACACCTTC	CAWKEQGFYYGYTF
.	TRBV18	TRBJ2-7	TRBD1	TGTGCCAGCTCACCCGGGACAGGGGGGCAGGAGCAGTACTTC	CASSPGTGGQEQYF
.	TRBV7-9	TRBJ2-5	TRBD2	TGTGCCAGCAGCTTAGATGGCCTACCGGGGGGAGAGACCCAGTACTTC	CASSLDGLPGGETQYF
.	TRBV10-3	TRBJ1-2	TRBD1	TGTGCCATCAGGGCCTCGGGACAGGGAGACTATGGCTACACCTTC	CAIRASGQGDYGYTF
.	TRBV6-5	TRBJ1-3	TRBD1	TGTGCCAGTTCAGACAGGGGGCTTGGAAACACCATATATTTT	CASSDRGLGNTIYF